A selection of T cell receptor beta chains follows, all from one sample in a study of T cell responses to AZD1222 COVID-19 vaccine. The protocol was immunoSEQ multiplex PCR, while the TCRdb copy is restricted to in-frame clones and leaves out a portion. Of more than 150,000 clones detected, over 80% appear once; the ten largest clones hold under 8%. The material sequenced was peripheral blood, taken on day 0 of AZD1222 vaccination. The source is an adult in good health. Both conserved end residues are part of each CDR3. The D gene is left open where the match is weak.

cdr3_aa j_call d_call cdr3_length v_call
CASSLSIMGNQPQHF TRBJ1-5 NA 15 TRBV28
CASSFGTEQGEQFF TRBJ2-1 TRBD1 14 TRBV5-1
CASSHSSAGNTEAFF TRBJ1-1 NA 15 TRBV19
CASSVQWTGANYGYTF TRBJ1-2 TRBD1 16 TRBV6-4
CAWRIYNEQFF TRBJ2-1 NA 11 TRBV30
CASSPGLAGVGTDTQYF TRBJ2-3 TRBD2 17 TRBV7-3
CASSLQAVNTGELFF TRBJ2-2 NA 15 TRBV5-1
CASSMGLAGGPDTQYF TRBJ2-3 TRBD2 16 TRBV19
CASSEAPGVREQFF TRBJ2-1 NA 14 TRBV2
CASSQDPQINEKLFF TRBJ1-4 NA 15 TRBV4-1
CASSLLSGTGVNTEAFF TRBJ1-1 TRBD1 17 TRBV5-1